This is a list of T cell receptor beta chains from one sample in a study of blood T cell repertoires in COVID-19. Sequencing used immunoSEQ multiplex PCR; TCRdb keeps in-frame clones, though not all of them. This table holds around 300,000 clones, roughly 88% found once. The sample consisted of PBMCs or T cells enriched from blood (not recorded which). All receptors come from a man aged 30 to 45 who had recovered from COVID-19. The CDR3 runs from the conserved cysteine through the conserved F or W. A D gene is named only where the DNA matches it firmly. A row's size may be missing; if present it is once, few, many or a size class.

TRBJ1-2 | - | - | TRBV7-9 | CASSPRRTHRGYTF | TGTGCCAGCAGCCCAAGACGGACACATCGCGGCTACACCTTC
TRBJ1-6 | - | - | TRBV30 | CAWTPARAAYNSPLHF | TGTGCCTGGACCCCCGCCAGGGCAGCCTATAATTCACCCCTCCACTTT
TRBJ1-5 | - | - | TRBV19 | CASSIDVELEPQHF | TGTGCCAGTAGTATAGATGTGGAGTTGGAGCCCCAGCATTTT
TRBJ1-4 | - | TRBD1 | TRBV30 | CAWTTGDGDEKLFF | TGTGCCTGGACAACAGGGGATGGTGATGAAAAACTGTTTTTT
TRBJ2-3 | - | - | TRBV28 | CASSSRQDSTDTQYF | TGTGCCAGCAGTTCACGACAGGACAGCACAGATACGCAGTATTTT
TRBJ1-5 | few | TRBD1 | TRBV5-6 | CASSKGAWGNQPQHF | TGTGCCAGCAGTAAGGGGGCTTGGGGCAATCAGCCCCAGCATTTT
TRBJ2-3 | - | TRBD1 | TRBV24-1 | CATNQGGGLTDTQYF | TGTGCCACCAATCAAGGGGGCGGGTTGACAGATACGCAGTATTTT
TRBJ1-2 | - | - | TRBV19 | CASSIRGALYAHGYTF | TGTGCCAGTAGTATCCGCGGGGCTTTATATGCCCATGGCTACACCTTC
TRBJ2-1 | - | TRBD2 | TRBV20-1 | CSASERGADNEQFF | TGCAGTGCTAGTGAGCGGGGGGCCGACAATGAGCAGTTCTTC
TRBJ1-4 | - | TRBD1 | TRBV4-1 | CASSPGQGFFNEKLFF | TGCGCCAGCAGCCCAGGACAGGGGTTTTTTAATGAAAAACTGTTTTTT
TRBJ1-1 | - | - | TRBV19 | CASSMTGYTEAFF | TGTGCCAGTAGTATGACAGGATACACTGAAGCTTTCTTT
TRBJ2-2 | - | TRBD2 | TRBV10-1 | CASSDISRGGVTGELFF | TGCGCCAGCAGTGATATCTCGCGGGGGGGCGTCACCGGGGAGCTGTTTTTT
TRBJ1-6 | once | - | TRBV30 | CAWISVGGSPLHF | TGTGCCTGGATTTCAGTAGGGGGTTCACCCCTCCACTTT
TRBJ1-1 | - | TRBD1 | TRBV5-1 | CASGEGQGGFGTEAFF | TGCGCCAGCGGCGAGGGACAGGGGGGTTTCGGCACTGAAGCTTTCTTT
TRBJ2-2 | - | - | TRBV19 | CASREFGDTGELFF | TGTGCCAGTAGGGAGTTCGGGGACACCGGGGAGCTGTTTTTT
TRBJ2-5 | - | - | TRBV24-1 | CATSFPGQETQYF | TGTGCCACCAGTTTTCCGGGTCAAGAGACCCAGTACTTC
TRBJ1-1 | - | TRBD1 | TRBV10-2 | CASSESLYRGRTEAFF | TGCGCCAGCAGTGAGTCCCTTTACAGGGGGCGGACTGAAGCTTTCTTT
TRBJ1-1 | - | - | TRBV2 | CASSGQNTEAFF | TGTGCCAGCAGTGGACAGAACACTGAAGCTTTCTTT
TRBJ1-5 | - | - | TRBV15 | CATSRDRGQYSNQPQHF | TGTGCCACCAGCAGAGATCGTGGTCAGTATAGCAATCAGCCCCAGCATTTT
TRBJ2-2 | - | - | TRBV12-5 | CASGHTGWMNTGELFF | TGTGCTAGTGGCCACACAGGGTGGATGAACACCGGGGAGCTGTTTTTT
TRBJ1-2 | - | - | TRBV4-1 | CASSQVQGEANYGYTF | TGCGCCAGCAGCCAAGTCCAGGGCGAGGCTAACTATGGCTACACCTTC
TRBJ2-3 | - | TRBD2 | TRBV7-2 | CASSPGVAGFSDTQYF | TGTGCCAGCAGCCCCGGGGTAGCGGGGTTTTCAGATACGCAGTATTTT
TRBJ2-5 | - | TRBD2 | TRBV5-1 | CASSLSGTSGAQETQYF | TGCGCCAGCAGCCTGAGTGGGACTAGCGGGGCCCAAGAGACCCAGTACTTC
TRBJ1-6 | - | TRBD1 | TRBV6-4 | CASSPGTGYNSPLHF | TGTGCCAGCAGCCCCGGGACAGGCTATAATTCACCCCTCCACTTT
TRBJ1-2 | - | - | TRBV10-3 | CAISEGVQYGYTF | TGTGCCATCAGTGAAGGGGTACAGTATGGCTACACCTTC
TRBJ1-5 | - | TRBD1 | TRBV28 | CASSFLQGADSNQPQHF | TGTGCCAGCAGTTTTTTACAGGGGGCGGATAGCAATCAGCCCCAGCATTTT
TRBJ1-1 | - | TRBD1 | TRBV28 | CASSLRQGRHTEAFF | TGTGCCAGCAGTTTACGACAGGGGAGGCACACTGAAGCTTTCTTT